This T cell receptor (beta chain) was captured in a study of blood T cells in healthy people across ages. Study conclusions and caveats: Those diversity estimates obtained from one million T cells were thought to be underestimates.

There are a few counts of this clonotype. Its target is unknown. The use of a sample-barcoded 5' primer and a J-beta primer mix characterized a second PCR of roughly 6 to 11 cycles. TCRdb reprocessed the 5' RACE reads with MiXCR, giving one entry per CDR3 protein. The data contain fewer than 1,000,000 distinct CDR3 sequences, more than 35% of them seen just once; the ten biggest clones take up 15% to 20%. The CDR3 is made up of 13 amino acids. Per germline, CDR1 LGHNA and CDR2 YSLEER. V was clipped by 4 bases and J by 7 bases, with 13 bases between them. Sequencing was carried out using blood. V and J are TRBV4-3 and TRBJ1-2, with D possibly TRBD1 on 5 matching bases. The receptor comes from a man older than 75 in good health. CDR3 DNA sequence: TGCGCCAGCAGCCTCCAGCGGGGGGGTGGCTACACCTTC. Its translation is CASSLQRGGGYTF.